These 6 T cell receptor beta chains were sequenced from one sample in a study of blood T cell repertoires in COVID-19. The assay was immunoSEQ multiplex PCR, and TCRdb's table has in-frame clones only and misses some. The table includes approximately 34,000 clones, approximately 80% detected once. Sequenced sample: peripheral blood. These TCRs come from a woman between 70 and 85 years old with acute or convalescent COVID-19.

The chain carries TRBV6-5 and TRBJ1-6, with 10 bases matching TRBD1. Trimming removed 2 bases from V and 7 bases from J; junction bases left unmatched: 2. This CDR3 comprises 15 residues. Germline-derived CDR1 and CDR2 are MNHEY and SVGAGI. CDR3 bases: TGTGCCAGCAGTTACCGGACAGGGGGAAATTCACCCCTCCACTTT. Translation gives CASSYRTGGNSPLHF.

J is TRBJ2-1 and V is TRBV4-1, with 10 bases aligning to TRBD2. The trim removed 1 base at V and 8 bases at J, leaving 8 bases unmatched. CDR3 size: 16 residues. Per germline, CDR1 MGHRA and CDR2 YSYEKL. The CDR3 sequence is CASSQAASGRIDEQFF. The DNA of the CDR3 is TGCGCCAGCAGCCAAGCGGCTAGCGGGAGAATCGATGAGCAGTTCTTC.

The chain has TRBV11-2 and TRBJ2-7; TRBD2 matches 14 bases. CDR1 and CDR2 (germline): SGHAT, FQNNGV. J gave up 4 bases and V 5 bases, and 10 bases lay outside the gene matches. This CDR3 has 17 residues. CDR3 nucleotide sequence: TGTGCCAGCAGCCCAAATTTAGGACTAGCGGGAGGATACGAGCAGTACTTC. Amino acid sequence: CASSPNLGLAGGYEQYF. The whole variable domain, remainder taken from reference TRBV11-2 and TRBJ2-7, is EAGVAQSPRYKIIEKRQSVAFWCNPISGHATLYWYQQILGQGPKLLIQFQNNGVVDDSQLPKDRFSAERLKGVDSTLKIQPAKLEDSAVYLCASSPNLGLAGGYEQYFGPGTRLTVT.

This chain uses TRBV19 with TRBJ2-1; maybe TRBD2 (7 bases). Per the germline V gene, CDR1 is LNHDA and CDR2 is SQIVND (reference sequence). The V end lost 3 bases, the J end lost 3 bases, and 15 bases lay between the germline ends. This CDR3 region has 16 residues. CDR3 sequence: CASSIGGRGSYNEQFF. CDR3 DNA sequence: TGTGCCAGTAGTATCGGAGGGAGGGGGAGCTACAATGAGCAGTTCTTC.

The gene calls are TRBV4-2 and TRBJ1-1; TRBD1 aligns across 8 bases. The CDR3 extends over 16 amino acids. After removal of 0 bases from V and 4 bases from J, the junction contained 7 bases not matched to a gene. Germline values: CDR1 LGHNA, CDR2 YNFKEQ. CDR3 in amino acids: CASSQDRAQGATEAFF. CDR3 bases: TGTGCCAGCAGCCAAGACCGTGCCCAGGGGGCCACTGAAGCTTTCTTT.

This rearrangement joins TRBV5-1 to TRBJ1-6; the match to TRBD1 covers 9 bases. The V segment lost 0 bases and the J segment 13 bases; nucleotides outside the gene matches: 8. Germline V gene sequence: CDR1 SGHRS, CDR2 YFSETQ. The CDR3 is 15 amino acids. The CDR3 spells CASSLGQGVIGPLHF. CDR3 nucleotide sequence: TGCGCCAGCAGCTTGGGACAGGGGGTAATAGGTCCCCTCCACTTT. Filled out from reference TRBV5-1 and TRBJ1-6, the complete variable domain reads KAGVTQTPRYLIKTRGQQVTLSCSPISGHRSVSWYQQTPGQGLQFLFEYFSETQRNKGNFPGRFSGRQFSNSRSEMNVSTLELGDSALYLCASSLGQGVIGPLHFGNGTRLTVT.